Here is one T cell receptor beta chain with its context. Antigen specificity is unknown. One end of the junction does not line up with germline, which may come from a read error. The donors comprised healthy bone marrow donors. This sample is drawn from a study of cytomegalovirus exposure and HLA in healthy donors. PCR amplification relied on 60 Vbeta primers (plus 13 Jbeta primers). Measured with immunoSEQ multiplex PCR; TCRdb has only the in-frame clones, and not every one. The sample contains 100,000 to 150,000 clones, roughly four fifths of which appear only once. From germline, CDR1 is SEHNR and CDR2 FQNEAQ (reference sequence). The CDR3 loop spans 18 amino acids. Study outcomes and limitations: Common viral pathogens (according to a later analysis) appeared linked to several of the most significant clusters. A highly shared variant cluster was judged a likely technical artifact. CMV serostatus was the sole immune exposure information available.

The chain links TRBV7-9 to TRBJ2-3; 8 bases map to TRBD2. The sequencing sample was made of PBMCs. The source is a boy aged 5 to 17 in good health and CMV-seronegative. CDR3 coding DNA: TGTTCCAGCAGCCTCAGGGCGACTAGCGCCCCGTACACAGATACGCAGTATTTT. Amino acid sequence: CSSSLRATSAPYTDTQYF.